This TCR beta chain was identified during a study of T cell responses to AZD1222 COVID-19 vaccine. Study-wide results and limits: Spike-specific TCRs gained breadth and depth after people received two AZD1222 doses. Most donors were white British, females outnumbered males, and clonal diversity was possibly underestimated.

About this clone itself: What it binds is unknown.

Whether given at about 4 or about 12 weeks, second doses were pooled. Data came from immunoSEQ multiplex PCR; TCRdb stores just in-frame clones and leaves some out. The table lists more than 150,000 clones, approximately 94% of them singletons. This CDR3 has 14 amino acids. The V and J ends lost 4 bases and 5 bases respectively, with 14 bases between them. Germline assignment: CDR1 LGHDT and CDR2 YNNKEL (reference sequence). The sample was peripheral blood, taken 28 days after the second AZD1222 dose. This receptor was taken from an adult who received the AZD1222 COVID-19 vaccine. The rearrangement uses TRBV3-1 (or the pseudogene TRBV3-2) and TRBJ1-1, with D uncertain. Here the CDR3 reads CASSRVASDTEAFF. The CDR3, as DNA: TGTGCCAGCAGCCGAGTCGCTAGTGATACTGAAGCTTTCTTT.